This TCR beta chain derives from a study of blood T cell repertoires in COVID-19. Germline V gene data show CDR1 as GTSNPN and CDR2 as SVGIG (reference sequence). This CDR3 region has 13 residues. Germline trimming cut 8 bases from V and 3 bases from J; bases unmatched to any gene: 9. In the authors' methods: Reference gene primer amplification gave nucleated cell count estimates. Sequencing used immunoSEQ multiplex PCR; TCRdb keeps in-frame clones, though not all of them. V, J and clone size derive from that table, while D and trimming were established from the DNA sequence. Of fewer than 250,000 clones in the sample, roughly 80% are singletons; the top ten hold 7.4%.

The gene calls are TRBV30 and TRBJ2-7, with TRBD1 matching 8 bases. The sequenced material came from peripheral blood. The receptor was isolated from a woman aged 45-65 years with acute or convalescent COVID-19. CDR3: CAGKEDRGYEQYF. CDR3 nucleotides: TGTGCCGGGAAGGAAGACAGGGGCTACGAGCAGTACTTC.